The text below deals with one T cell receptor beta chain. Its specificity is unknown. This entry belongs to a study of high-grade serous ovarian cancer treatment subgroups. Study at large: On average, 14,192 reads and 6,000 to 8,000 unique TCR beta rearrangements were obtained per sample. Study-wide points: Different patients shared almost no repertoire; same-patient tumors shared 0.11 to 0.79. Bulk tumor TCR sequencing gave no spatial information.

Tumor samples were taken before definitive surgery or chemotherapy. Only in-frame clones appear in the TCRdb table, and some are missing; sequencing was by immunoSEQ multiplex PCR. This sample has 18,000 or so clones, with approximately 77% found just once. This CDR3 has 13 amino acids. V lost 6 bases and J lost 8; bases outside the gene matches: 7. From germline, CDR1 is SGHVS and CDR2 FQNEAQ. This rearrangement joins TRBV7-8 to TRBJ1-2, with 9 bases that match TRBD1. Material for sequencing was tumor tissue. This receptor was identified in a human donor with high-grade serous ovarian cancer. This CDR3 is CASRGDRVNGYTF. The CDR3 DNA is TGTGCCAGCAGGGGGGACAGGGTGAACGGCTACACCTTC.